One sample yielded the 8 T cell receptor beta chains listed below, sequenced in a study of radiation and T cells in renal cell carcinoma. Assay used: immunoSEQ multiplex PCR; TCRdb lists only in-frame clones, some missing. Among roughly 9,000 clones listed, 63% were seen once. Treatment denoted: 15 Gy SBRT to primary tumor, nephrectomy 4 weeks later. Sequenced here: tumor tissue, sampled from a patient whose treatment included radiotherapy and nephrectomy. Source of these receptors: a woman aged 45-65 years with renal cell carcinoma.

By share, this clone counts as medium-sized. The V gene is TRBV4-2, the J gene TRBJ2-3; D perhaps matches TRBD2 (6 bases). The CDR3 runs 15 residues. Germline assignment: CDR1 LGHNA and CDR2 YNFKEQ. With 1 base removed from V and 3 bases from J, the gap between germline ends came to 11 bases. As DNA, the CDR3 is TGTGCCAGCAGCCAAGTACGGGAGCCGACAGATACGCAGTATTTT. The encoded protein is CASSQVREPTDTQYF.

The chain links TRBV7-9 to TRBJ1-2; D is uncertain. Germline V gene lookup returns CDR1 SEHNR and CDR2 FQNEAQ (reference sequence). The CDR3 extends over 14 amino acids. Trimming took 5 bases from V and 4 from J, leaving 14 bases between them. The CDR3 DNA is TGTGCCAGCAGCCCTGAAAGGGCAGGCTATGGCTACACCTTC. This sequence encodes CASSPERAGYGYTF. Full variable domain (remainder filled in from reference TRBV7-9 and TRBJ1-2): DTGVSQNPRHKITKRGQNVTFRCDPISEHNRLYWYRQTLGQGPEFLTYFQNEAQLEKSRLLSDRFSAERPKGSFSTLEIQRTEQGDSAMYLCASSPERAGYGYTFGSGTRLTVV.

The chain links TRBV5-6 to TRBJ2-5, with 13 nucleotides matching TRBD2. Losses at the gene ends were 7 bases for V and 5 bases for J; bases not matched to a gene: 8. The CDR3 runs 15 residues. The V gene's germline CDR1 is SGHDT and CDR2 YYEEEE. CDR3 bases: TGTGCCAGCCTACTGGGACTAGCGGGAAGCGAGACCCAGTACTTC. Translated, it gives CASLLGLAGSETQYF.

This chain links TRBV28 with TRBJ2-1, with a tentative D call TRBD2 (6 bases). Per germline, CDR1 MDHEN and CDR2 SYDVKM. V lost 4 bases, J lost 1 base, and 17 bases lay in between. CDR3 size: 17 residues. CDR3 protein: CASSSLPGEGSYNEQFF. The CDR3 DNA sequence: TGTGCCAGCAGTTCCTTACCGGGAGAAGGATCCTACAATGAGCAGTTCTTC.

This clone came up once. J is TRBJ2-7 and V is TRBV16, with TRBD2 matching over 10 bases. The germline gives CDR1 KGHSY, CDR2 FQNENV. J lost 3 bases, V lost 8 bases, and 4 bases had no gene match. This CDR3 is built from 13 residues. The CDR3 nucleotides are TGTGCCAGCGCGGGACTAGCGAGCTACGAGCAGTACTTC. Its translation is CASAGLASYEQYF.

This chain connects TRBV6-4 to TRBJ2-3; D not resolved. This CDR3 contains 14 residues. V was shortened by 2 bases and J by 2 bases, with 8 bases between the two germline ends. Germline loops: CDR1 MRHNA, CDR2 SNTAGT. The CDR3 reads CASSDGGDTDTQYF. The CDR3 DNA is TGTGCCAGCAGTGACGGCGGCGACACAGATACGCAGTATTTT.

J is TRBJ2-3 and V is TRBV7-2; D may match TRBD1 or TRBD2 (6 bases each). The CDR3 extends over 17 amino acids. V gave up 2 bases and J gave up 5 bases, with 20 bases separating them. Germline values: CDR1 SGHTA, CDR2 FQGNSA. This CDR3 reads CASSLNPGAAGGDTQYF. CDR3 coding DNA: TGTGCCAGCAGCTTAAATCCGGGGGCGGCCGGGGGAGATACGCAGTATTTT.

The V and J genes are TRBV18 and TRBJ1-4; possible D gene TRBD1, 5 bases. Trimming left V 3 bases short and J 0 bases short, with 8 bases between. Germline CDR1 is KGHSH and CDR2 is LQKENI. There are 15 residues in the CDR3. Here the CDR3 DNA reads TGTGCCAGCTCACCCCAGGGTTCAACTAATGAAAAACTGTTTTTT. Protein product: CASSPQGSTNEKLFF.